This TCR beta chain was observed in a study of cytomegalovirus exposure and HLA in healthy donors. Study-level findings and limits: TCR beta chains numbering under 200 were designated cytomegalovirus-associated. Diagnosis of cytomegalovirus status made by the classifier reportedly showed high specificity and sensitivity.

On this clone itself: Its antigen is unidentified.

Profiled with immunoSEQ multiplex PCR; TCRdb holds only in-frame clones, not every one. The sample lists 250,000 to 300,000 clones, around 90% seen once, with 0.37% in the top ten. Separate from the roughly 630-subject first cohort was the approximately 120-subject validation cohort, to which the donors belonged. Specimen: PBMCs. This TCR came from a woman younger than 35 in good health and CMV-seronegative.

The CDR3 region is CASSFSDSPLHF. In DNA, the CDR3 is TGTGCCAGCAGTTTTTCTGATTCACCCCTCCACTTT. The V call is TRBV28, the J call TRBJ1-6; D call uncertain. The CDR3 spans 12 residues. V shed 3 bases and J shed 8 bases, with 5 bases lying between them. CDR1 and CDR2 from the germline V gene are MDHEN and SYDVKM.